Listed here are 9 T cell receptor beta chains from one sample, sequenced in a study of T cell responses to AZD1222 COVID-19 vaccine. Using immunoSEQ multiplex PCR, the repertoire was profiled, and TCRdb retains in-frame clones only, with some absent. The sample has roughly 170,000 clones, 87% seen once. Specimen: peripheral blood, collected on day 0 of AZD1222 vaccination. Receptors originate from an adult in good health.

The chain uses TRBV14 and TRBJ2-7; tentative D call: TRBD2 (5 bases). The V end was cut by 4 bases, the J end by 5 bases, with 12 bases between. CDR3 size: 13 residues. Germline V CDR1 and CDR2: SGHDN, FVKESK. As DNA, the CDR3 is TGTGCCAGCAGCCCTACCCTAGCTAACGAGCAGTACTTC. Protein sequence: CASSPTLANEQYF. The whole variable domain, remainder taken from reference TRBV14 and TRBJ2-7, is EAGVTQFPSHSVIEKGQTVTLRCDPISGHDNLYWYRRVMGKEIKFLLHFVKESKQDESGMPNNRFLAERTGGTYSTLKVQPAELEDSGVYFCASSPTLANEQYFGPGTRLTVT.

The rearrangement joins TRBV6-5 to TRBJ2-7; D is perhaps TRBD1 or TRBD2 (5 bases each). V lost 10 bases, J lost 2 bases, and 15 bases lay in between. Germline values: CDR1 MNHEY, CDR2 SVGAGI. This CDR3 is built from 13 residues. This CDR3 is CATKGPLAYEQYF. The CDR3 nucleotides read TGTGCCACCAAGGGACCGCTCGCCTACGAGCAGTACTTC.

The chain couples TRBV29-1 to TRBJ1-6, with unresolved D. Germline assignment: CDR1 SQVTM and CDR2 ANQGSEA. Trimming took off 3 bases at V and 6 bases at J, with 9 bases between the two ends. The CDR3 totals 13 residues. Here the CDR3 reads CSVDTTVNSPLHF. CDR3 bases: TGCAGCGTTGATACCACAGTTAATTCACCCCTCCACTTT. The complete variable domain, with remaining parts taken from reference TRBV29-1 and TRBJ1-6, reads SAVISQKPSRDICQRGTSLTIQCQVDSQVTMMFWYRQQPGQSLTLIATANQGSEATYESGFVIDKFPISRPNLTFSTLTVSNMSPEDSSIYLCSVDTTVNSPLHFGNGTRLTVT.

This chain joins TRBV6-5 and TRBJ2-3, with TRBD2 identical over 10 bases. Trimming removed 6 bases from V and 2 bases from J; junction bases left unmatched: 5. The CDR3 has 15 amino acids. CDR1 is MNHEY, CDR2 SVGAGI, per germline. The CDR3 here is CASSSSGSDTDTQYF. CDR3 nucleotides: TGTGCCAGCAGCTCTAGCGGGAGTGACACAGATACGCAGTATTTT.

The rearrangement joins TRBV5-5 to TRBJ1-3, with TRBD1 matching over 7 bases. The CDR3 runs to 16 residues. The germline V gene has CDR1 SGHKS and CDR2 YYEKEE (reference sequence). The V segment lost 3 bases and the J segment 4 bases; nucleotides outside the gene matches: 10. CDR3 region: CASSSNRGSRGNTIYF. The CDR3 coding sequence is TGTGCCAGCAGCTCGAACAGGGGTTCGAGAGGAAACACCATATATTTT.

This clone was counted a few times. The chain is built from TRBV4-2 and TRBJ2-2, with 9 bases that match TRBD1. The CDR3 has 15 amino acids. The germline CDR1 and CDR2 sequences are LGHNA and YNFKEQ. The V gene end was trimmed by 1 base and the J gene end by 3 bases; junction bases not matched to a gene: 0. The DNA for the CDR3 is TGTGCCAGCAGCCAAGGACAGGGGGACACCGGGGAGCTGTTTTTT. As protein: CASSQGQGDTGELFF.

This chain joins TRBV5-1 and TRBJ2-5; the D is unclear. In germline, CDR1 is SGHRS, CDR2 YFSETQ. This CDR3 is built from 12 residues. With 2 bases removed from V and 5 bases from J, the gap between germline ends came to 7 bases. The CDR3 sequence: CASSFSRETQYF. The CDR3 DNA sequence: TGCGCCAGCAGCTTTAGCCGGGAGACCCAGTACTTC.

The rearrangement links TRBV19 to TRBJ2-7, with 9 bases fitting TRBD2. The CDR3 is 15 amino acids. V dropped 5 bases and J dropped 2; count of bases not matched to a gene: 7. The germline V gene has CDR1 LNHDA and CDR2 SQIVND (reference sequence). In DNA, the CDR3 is TGTGCCAGTAGTGGGAGACTAGCGGATACCTACGAGCAGTACTTC. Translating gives CASSGRLADTYEQYF.

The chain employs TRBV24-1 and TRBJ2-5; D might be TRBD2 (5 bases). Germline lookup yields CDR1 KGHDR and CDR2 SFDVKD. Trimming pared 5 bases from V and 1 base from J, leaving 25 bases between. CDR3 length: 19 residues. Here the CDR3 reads CATSGAGSITNPAQETQYF. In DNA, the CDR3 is TGTGCCACCAGTGGGGCGGGCAGCATTACTAACCCCGCCCAAGAGACCCAGTACTTC.